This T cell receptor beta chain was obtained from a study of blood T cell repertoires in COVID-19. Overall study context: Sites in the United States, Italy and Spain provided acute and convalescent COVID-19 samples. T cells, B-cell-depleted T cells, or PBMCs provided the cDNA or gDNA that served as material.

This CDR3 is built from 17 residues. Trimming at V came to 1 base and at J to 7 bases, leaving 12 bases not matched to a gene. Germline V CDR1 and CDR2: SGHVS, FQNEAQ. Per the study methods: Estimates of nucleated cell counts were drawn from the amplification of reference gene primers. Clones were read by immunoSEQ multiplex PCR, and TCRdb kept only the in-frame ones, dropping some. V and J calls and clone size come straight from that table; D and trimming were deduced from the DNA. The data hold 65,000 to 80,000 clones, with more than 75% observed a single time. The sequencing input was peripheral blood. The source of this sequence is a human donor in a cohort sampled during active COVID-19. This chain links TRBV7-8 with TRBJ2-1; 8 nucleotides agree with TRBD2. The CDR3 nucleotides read TGTGCCAGCAGCTTAGGGTTAGCGGGGCAGATCTGGAATGAGCAGTTCTTC. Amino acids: CASSLGLAGQIWNEQFF.